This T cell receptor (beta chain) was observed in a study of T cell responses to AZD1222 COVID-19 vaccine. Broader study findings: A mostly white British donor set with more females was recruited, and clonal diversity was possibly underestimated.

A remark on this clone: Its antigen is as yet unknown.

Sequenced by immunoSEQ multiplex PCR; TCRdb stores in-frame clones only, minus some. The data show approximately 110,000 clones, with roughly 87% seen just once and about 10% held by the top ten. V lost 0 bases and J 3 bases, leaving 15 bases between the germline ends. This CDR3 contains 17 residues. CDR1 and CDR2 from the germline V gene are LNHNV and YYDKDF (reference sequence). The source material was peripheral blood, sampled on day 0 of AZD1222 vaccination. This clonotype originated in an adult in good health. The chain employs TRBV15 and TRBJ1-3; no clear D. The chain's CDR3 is CATSRDRVGQGGNTIYF. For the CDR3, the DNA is TGTGCCACCAGCAGAGATCGGGTTGGCCAAGGTGGAAACACCATATATTTT.